This entry features one T cell receptor (beta chain) sequence. Its antigen is unknown. Libraries were prepared by immunoSEQ multiplex PCR; TCRdb keeps only in-frame clonotypes and omits some of them. The data hold roughly 850,000 clones, with around 96% observed a single time. CD45RO negativity and positive selection for CCR7 defined naive CD8 cells, a population that excluded terminally differentiated effector memory CD45RA+ cells. CDR3 size: 13 residues. The germline CDR1 and CDR2 sequences are SNHLY and FYNNEI. Trimming removed 4 bases from V and 1 base from J, with 8 bases in between. This record belongs to a study of shared clonotypes between healthy human individuals. Study-level results: Sharing of clonotypes among donors was expected to vary with sequencing depth.

The chain uses TRBV2 and TRBJ2-7; D possibly corresponds to TRBD1 (6 bases). This TCR was recovered from a man aged 25 to 40 in good health. Specimen: naive CD8+ T cells sorted from blood. In DNA, the CDR3 is TGTGCCAGCAGTGCGGGACATTCCTACGAGCAGTACTTC. Amino acid sequence: CASSAGHSYEQYF.